These T cell receptor beta chains were read from a single sample in a study of cytomegalovirus exposure and HLA in healthy donors. Only in-frame clones appear in the TCRdb table, and some are missing; sequencing was by immunoSEQ multiplex PCR. The sample comprises a few hundred thousand clones, 70% to 90% of which are singletons, and about 3.1% rests with the top ten. Sequenced: PBMCs. The receptor source for this set is a man under 40 in good health and CMV-seronegative. The CDR3 runs from the conserved cysteine through the conserved F or W. A D gene is named only where the DNA matches it firmly. Size is stated for part of the rows, as once, few or many counts, or as a class when the clone is expanded.

v_call	clone_size	d_call	j_call	cdr3_aa	cdr3_nt
TRBV6-1	-	TRBD1	TRBJ1-1	CASSVDSGGPNTEAFF	TGTGCCAGCAGTGTCGATTCAGGGGGCCCGAACACTGAAGCTTTCTTT
TRBV5-4	-	-	TRBJ1-1	CASSLALNTEAFF	TGTGCCAGCAGCTTGGCGTTGAACACTGAAGCTTTCTTT
TRBV7-9	few	TRBD1	TRBJ1-6	CASSKTGQGGRSPLHF	TGTGCCAGCAGCAAAACCGGACAGGGGGGGAGGTCACCCCTCCACTTT
TRBV11-2	-	TRBD2	TRBJ2-3	CASRKPVAGSSTDTQYF	TGTGCCAGCAGGAAACCGGTAGCGGGGAGCAGCACAGATACGCAGTATTTT
TRBV7-8	-	TRBD2	TRBJ2-3	CASSYPLAGISTDTQYF	TGTGCCAGCAGCTACCCCTTAGCGGGGATAAGCACAGATACGCAGTATTTT
TRBV19	-	-	TRBJ1-2	CASSFGQGGGYTF	TGTGCCAGTAGCTTTGGGCAGGGAGGCGGCTACACCTTC
TRBV18	-	-	TRBJ1-2	CASSPMGLLANYGYTF	TGTGCCAGCTCACCGATGGGCCTACTAGCTAACTATGGCTACACCTTC
TRBV2	-	-	TRBJ2-3	CASSEARGSTDTQYF	TGTGCCAGCAGTGAAGCGCGGGGCAGCACAGATACGCAGTATTTT
TRBV4-2	-	-	TRBJ2-3	CASSQELGQGPADTQYF	TGTGCCAGCAGCCAAGAACTGGGGCAGGGCCCCGCGGATACGCAGTATTTT
TRBV7-2	-	-	TRBJ1-1	CASSQNREGEAFF	TGTGCCAGCAGCCAAAACAGGGAGGGTGAAGCTTTCTTT
TRBV7-9	-	TRBD2	TRBJ2-7	CASTKVGGGAQEQYF	TGTGCCAGCACTAAAGTGGGCGGGGGGGCTCAAGAGCAGTACTTC
TRBV2	-	TRBD2	TRBJ2-5	CASRERWGGQETQYF	TGTGCCAGCCGAGAACGGTGGGGGGGGCAAGAGACCCAGTACTTC